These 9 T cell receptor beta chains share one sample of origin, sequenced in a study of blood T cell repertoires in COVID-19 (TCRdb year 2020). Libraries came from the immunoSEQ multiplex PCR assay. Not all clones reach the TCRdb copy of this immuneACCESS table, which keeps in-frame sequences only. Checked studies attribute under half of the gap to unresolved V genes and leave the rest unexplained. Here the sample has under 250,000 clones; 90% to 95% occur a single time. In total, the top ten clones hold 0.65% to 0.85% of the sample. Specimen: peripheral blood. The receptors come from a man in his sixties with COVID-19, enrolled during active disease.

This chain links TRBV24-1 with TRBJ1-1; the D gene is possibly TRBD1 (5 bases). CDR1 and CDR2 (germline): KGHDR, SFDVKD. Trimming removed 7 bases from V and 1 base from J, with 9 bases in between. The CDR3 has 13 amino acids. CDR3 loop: CATSQGWNTEAFF. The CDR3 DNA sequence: TGTGCCACCAGCCAGGGTTGGAACACTGAAGCTTTCTTT.

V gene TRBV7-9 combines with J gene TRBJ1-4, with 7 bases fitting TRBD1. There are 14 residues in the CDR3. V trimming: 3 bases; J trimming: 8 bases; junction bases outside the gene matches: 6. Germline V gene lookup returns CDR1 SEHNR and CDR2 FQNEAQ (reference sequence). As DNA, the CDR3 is TGTGCCAGCAGCTTCGAGACAGGGAGCGAAAAACTGTTTTTT. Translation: CASSFETGSEKLFF.

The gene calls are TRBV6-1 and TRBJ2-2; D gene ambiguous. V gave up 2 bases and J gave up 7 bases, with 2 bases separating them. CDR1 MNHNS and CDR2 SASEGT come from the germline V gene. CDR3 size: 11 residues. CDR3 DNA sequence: TGTGCCAGCAGTGAACTCGGGGAGCTGTTTTTT. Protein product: CASSELGELFF.

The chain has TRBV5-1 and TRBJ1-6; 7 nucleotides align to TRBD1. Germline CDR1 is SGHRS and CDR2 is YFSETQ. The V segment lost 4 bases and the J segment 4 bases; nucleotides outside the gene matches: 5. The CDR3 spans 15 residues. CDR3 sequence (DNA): TGCGCCAGCAGCCCGGGACAGAATTATAATTCACCCCTCCACTTT. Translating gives CASSPGQNYNSPLHF.

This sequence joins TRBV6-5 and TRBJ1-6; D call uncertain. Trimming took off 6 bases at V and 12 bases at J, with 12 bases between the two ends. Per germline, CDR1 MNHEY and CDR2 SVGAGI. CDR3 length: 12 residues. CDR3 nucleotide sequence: TGTGCCAGCAGCCCAACTCTTGGACCCCTCCACTTT. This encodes CASSPTLGPLHF.

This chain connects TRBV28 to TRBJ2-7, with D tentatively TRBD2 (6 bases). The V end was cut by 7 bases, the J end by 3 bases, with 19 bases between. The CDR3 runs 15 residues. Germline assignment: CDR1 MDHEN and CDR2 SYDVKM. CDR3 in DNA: TGTGCCAGCAAACGGGGTCTAGCGAGGGGCTACGAGCAGTACTTC. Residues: CASKRGLARGYEQYF.

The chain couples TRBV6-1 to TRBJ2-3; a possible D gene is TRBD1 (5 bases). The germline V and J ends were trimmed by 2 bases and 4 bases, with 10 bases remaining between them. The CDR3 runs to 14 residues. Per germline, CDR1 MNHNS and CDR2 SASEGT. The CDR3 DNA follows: TGTGCCAGCAGTGAACAGGGTTTTCCAGATACGCAGTATTTT. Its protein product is CASSEQGFPDTQYF.

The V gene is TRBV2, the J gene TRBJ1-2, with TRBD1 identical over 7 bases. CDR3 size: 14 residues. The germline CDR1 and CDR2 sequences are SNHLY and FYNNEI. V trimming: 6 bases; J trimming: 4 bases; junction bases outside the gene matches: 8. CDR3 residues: CASRVGGGGYGYTF. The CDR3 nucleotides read TGTGCCAGCAGGGTAGGGGGCGGAGGCTATGGCTACACCTTC.

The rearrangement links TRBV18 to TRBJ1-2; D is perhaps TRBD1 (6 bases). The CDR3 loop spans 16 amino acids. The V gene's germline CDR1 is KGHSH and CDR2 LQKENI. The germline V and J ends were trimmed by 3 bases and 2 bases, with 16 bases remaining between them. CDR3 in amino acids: CASSPSSLRGNYGYTF. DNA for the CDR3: TGTGCCAGCTCACCCTCCTCTCTGAGGGGGAACTATGGCTACACCTTC.